This TCR beta chain was observed in a study of blood T cell repertoires in COVID-19. Sequencing used immunoSEQ multiplex PCR; TCRdb keeps in-frame clones, though not all of them. The sample yields over 25,000 clones, about 82% seen once. The CDR3 covers 15 residues. The V end lost 6 bases, the J end lost 7 bases, and 19 bases lay between the germline ends. The germline gives CDR1 MDHEN, CDR2 SYDVKM. The source material was peripheral blood. The sequence was collected from a man aged 60 to 69 with active COVID-19. The rearrangement uses TRBV28 and TRBJ2-1; D remains unclear. The CDR3 reads CASRSGSPPENEQFF. The DNA of the CDR3 is TGTGCCAGCAGGTCTGGGTCCCCCCCGGAGAATGAGCAGTTCTTC.